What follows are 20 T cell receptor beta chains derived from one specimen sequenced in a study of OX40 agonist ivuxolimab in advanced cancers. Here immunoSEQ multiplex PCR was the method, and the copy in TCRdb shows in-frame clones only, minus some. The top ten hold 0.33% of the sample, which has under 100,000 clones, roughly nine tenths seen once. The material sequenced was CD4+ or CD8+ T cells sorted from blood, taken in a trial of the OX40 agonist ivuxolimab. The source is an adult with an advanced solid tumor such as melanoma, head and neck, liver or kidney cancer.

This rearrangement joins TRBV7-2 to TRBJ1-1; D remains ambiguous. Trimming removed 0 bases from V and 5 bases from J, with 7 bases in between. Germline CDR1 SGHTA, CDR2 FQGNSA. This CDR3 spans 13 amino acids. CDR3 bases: TGTGCCAGCAGCTTAGCGCGAGGGACTGAAGCTTTCTTT. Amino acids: CASSLARGTEAFF. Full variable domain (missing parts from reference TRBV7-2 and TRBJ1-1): GAGVSQSPSNKVTEKGKDVELRCDPISGHTALYWYRQSLGQGLEFLIYFQGNSAPDKSGLPSDRFSAERTGGSVSTLTIQRTQQEDSAVYLCASSLARGTEAFFGQGTRLTVV.

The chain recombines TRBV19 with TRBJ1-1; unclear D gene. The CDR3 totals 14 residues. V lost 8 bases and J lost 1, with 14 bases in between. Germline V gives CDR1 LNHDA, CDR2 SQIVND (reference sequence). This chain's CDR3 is CASDNGRTNTEAFF. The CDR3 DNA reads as TGTGCCAGTGACAATGGCAGAACGAACACTGAAGCTTTCTTT.

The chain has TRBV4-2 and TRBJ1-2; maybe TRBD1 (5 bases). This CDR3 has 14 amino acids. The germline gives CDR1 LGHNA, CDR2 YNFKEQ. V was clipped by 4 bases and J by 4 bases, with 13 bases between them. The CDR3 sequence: CASSRLGAVYGYTF. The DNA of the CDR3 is TGTGCCAGCAGCCGCCTCGGGGCAGTCTATGGCTACACCTTC.

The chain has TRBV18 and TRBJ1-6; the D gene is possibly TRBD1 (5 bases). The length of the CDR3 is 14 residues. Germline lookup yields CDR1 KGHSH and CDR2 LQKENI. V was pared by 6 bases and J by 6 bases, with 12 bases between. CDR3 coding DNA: TGTGCCAGCTCCCCCGGGACGGTTAATTCACCCCTCCACTTT. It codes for CASSPGTVNSPLHF.

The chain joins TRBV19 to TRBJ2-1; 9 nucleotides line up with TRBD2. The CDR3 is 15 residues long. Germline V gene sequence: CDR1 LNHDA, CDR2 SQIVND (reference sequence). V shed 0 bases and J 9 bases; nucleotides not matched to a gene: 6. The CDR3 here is CASSIDGSGGFEQFF. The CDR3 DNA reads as TGTGCCAGTAGTATAGATGGTAGCGGGGGTTTTGAGCAGTTCTTC.

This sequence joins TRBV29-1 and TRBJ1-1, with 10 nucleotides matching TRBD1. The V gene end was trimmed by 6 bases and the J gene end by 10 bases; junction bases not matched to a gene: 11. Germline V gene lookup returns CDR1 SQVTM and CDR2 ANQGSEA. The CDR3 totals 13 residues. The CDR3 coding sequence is TGCAGCGTCGCTGTTGGACAGGGGGAGAGAGCTTTCTTT. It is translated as CSVAVGQGERAFF.

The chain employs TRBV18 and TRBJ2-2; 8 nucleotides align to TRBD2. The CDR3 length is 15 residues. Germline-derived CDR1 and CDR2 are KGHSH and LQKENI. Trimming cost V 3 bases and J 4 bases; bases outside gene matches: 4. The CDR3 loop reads CASSPGLGITGELFF. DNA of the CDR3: TGTGCCAGCTCACCGGGACTAGGTATCACCGGGGAGCTGTTTTTT.

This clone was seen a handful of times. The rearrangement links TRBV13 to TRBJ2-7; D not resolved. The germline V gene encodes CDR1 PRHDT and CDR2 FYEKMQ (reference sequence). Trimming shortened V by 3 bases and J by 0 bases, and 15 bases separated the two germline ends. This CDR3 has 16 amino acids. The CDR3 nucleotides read TGTGCCAGCAGCTTGATCTGGCCTCGGAACTCCTACGAGCAGTACTTC. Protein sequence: CASSLIWPRNSYEQYF.

The chain's CDR3 is CASSLPDSQGGYTF. The CDR3, as DNA: TGTGCCAGCAGCTTACCCGACAGTCAAGGAGGCTACACCTTC. The genes are TRBV7-2 and TRBJ1-2; D is possibly TRBD1 (5 bases). The CDR3 is made up of 14 amino acids. Germline V gene lookup returns CDR1 SGHTA and CDR2 FQGNSA. With 2 bases removed from V and 8 bases from J, the gap between germline ends came to 15 bases. Variable domain in full (rest from reference TRBV7-2 and TRBJ1-2): GAGVSQSPSNKVTEKGKDVELRCDPISGHTALYWYRQSLGQGLEFLIYFQGNSAPDKSGLPSDRFSAERTGGSVSTLTIQRTQQEDSAVYLCASSLPDSQGGYTFGSGTRLTVV.

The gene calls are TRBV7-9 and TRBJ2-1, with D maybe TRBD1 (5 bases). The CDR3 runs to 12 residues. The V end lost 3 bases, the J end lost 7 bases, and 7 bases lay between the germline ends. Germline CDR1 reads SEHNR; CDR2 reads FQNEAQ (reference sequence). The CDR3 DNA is TGTGCCAGCAGCTTGCAGGGTAATGAGCAGTTCTTC. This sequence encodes CASSLQGNEQFF. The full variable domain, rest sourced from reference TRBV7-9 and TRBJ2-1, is DTGVSQNPRHKITKRGQNVTFRCDPISEHNRLYWYRQTLGQGPEFLTYFQNEAQLEKSRLLSDRFSAERPKGSFSTLEIQRTEQGDSAMYLCASSLQGNEQFFGPGTRLTVL.

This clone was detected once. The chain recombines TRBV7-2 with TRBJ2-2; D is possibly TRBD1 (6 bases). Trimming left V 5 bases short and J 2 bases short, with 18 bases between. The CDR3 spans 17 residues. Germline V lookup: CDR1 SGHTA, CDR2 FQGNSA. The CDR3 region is CASSHALLGGNTGELFF. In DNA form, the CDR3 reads TGTGCCAGCAGCCACGCCCTGTTAGGGGGTAACACCGGGGAGCTGTTTTTT.

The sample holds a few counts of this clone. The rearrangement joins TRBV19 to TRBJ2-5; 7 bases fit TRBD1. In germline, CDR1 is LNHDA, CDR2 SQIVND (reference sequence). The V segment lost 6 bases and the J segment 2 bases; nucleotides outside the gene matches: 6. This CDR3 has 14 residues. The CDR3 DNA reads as TGTGCCAGTAGCCTTTGGACAGGACAAGAGACCCAGTACTTC. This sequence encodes CASSLWTGQETQYF.

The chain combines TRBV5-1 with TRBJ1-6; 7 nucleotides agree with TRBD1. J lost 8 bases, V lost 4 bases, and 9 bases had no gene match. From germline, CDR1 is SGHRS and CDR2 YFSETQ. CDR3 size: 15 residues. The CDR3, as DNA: TGCGCCAGCAGCCTTCAACAGGGGAGGTATTCACCCCTCCACTTT. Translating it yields CASSLQQGRYSPLHF.

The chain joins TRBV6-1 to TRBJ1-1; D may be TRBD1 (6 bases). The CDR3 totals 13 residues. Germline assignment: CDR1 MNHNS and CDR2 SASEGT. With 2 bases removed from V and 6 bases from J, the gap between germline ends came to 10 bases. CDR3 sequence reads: CASSERGIPEAFF. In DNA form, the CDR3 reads TGTGCCAGCAGTGAAAGGGGGATCCCTGAAGCTTTCTTT.

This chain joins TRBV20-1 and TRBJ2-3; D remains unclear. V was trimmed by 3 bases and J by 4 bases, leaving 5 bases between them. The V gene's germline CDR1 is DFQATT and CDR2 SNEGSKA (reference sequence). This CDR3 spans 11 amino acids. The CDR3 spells CSASNSDTQYF. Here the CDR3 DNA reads TGCAGTGCTAGCAACTCAGATACGCAGTATTTT.

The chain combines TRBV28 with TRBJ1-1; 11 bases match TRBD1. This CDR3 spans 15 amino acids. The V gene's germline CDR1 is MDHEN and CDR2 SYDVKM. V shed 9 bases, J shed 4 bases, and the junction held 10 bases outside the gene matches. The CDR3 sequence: CASSSGTGGFTEAFF. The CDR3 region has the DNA TGTGCCAGTTCCTCCGGGACAGGGGGGTTCACTGAAGCTTTCTTT.

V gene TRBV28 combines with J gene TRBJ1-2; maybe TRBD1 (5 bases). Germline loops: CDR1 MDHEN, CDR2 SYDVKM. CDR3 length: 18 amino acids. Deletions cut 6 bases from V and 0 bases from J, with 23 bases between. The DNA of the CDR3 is TGTGCCAGCAGCCCCTATGTGGGACGGGAAAGGACTAACTATGGCTACACCTTC. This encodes CASSPYVGRERTNYGYTF.

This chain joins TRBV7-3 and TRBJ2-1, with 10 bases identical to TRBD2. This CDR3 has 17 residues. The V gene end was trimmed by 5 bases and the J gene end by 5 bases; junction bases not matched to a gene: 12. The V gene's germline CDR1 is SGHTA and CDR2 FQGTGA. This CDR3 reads CASSQQLTSGDHNEQFF. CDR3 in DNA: TGTGCCAGCAGCCAACAACTAACTAGCGGGGACCACAATGAGCAGTTCTTC.

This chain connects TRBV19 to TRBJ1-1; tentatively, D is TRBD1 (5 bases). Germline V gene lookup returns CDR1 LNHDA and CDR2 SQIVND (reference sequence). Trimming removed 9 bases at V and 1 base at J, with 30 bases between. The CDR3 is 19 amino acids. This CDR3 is CASPREGRDLLRRNTEAFF. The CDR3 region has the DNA TGTGCCAGCCCTCGGGAAGGGAGGGACCTACTTAGGCGGAACACTGAAGCTTTCTTT.

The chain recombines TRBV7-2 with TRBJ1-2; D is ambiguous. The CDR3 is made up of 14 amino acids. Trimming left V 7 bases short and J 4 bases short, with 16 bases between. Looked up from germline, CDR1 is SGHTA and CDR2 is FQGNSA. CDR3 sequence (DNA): TGTGCCAGCACGCTTAGCTCGGGATTCTATGGCTACACCTTC. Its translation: CASTLSSGFYGYTF.